This T cell receptor beta chain was identified during a study of T cell responses to AZD1222 COVID-19 vaccine. Study-wide results and limits: It was only a handful of AZD1222 recipients who were seropositive at baseline.

Germline loops: CDR1 LGHNA, CDR2 YSLEER. The CDR3 consists of 15 residues. V lost 3 bases, J lost 0 bases, and 9 bases lay in between. A remark on this clone: The antigen is undetermined.

TCRdb keeps only in-frame clones here, not all; method: immunoSEQ multiplex PCR. Of about 120,000 clones in the sample, approximately 90% were seen once. The TCR comes from an adult who received the MenACWY meningococcal vaccine as a control. This sample comprised peripheral blood, obtained 28 days after the second dose of the MenACWY control vaccine. The genes are TRBV4-3 and TRBJ1-3, with D unclear. The CDR3 sequence: CASSQSQRSGNTIYF. The CDR3 coding sequence is TGCGCCAGCAGCCAGTCGCAACGCTCTGGAAACACCATATATTTT.